This passage covers 7 T cell receptor beta chains from one sample sequenced in a study of blood T cell repertoires in COVID-19. Method: immunoSEQ multiplex PCR; TCRdb's copy keeps in-frame clones and lacks some. The sample lists over 250,000 clones, approximately 91% occurring once. Sequenced input: peripheral blood. These receptors were obtained from a man aged 45 to 65 with acute or convalescent COVID-19.

This clone was recorded only once. The V and J genes are TRBV7-3 and TRBJ2-2; D not certain. Looked up from germline, CDR1 is SGHTA and CDR2 is FQGTGA. The CDR3 length is 13 residues. Between the trimmed V and J ends, which lost 2 bases and 6 bases, there was a span of 7 bases. CDR3 bases: TGTGCCAGCAGCTTACTGCAGTCCGGGGAGCTGTTTTTT. Translating gives CASSLLQSGELFF.

This clone was found once. This sequence joins TRBV9 and TRBJ2-3; no clear D. From germline, CDR1 is SGDLS and CDR2 YYNGEE. V lost 4 bases and J lost 1, with 10 bases in between. This CDR3 is built from 14 residues. The CDR3 loop reads CASSPIRGTDTQYF. As DNA, the CDR3 is TGTGCCAGCAGCCCGATAAGAGGCACAGATACGCAGTATTTT.

The chain carries TRBV4-1 and TRBJ1-1; D not certain. V lost 1 base to trimming and J lost 1 base, with 7 bases between them. This CDR3 has 14 residues. Germline assignment: CDR1 MGHRA and CDR2 YSYEKL. CDR3 sequence (DNA): TGCGCCAGCAGCCAAGTGGGCAGGAACACTGAAGCTTTCTTT. Protein: CASSQVGRNTEAFF.

The chain employs TRBV10-3 and TRBJ1-2; 8 bases align to TRBD1. The V segment lost 0 bases and the J segment 2 bases; nucleotides outside the gene matches: 5. The germline gives CDR1 ENHRY, CDR2 SYGVKD. The CDR3 contains 16 residues. The CDR3 DNA reads TGTGCCATCAGTGAGTCGACAGGGGAAAGAAACTATGGCTACACCTTC. Translating gives CAISESTGERNYGYTF.

The chain employs TRBV4-1 and TRBJ2-3, with TRBD2 as a possible D gene (5 bases). With 1 base removed from V and 1 base from J, the gap between germline ends came to 15 bases. This CDR3 is built from 17 residues. The germline V gene encodes CDR1 MGHRA and CDR2 YSYEKL. In DNA, the CDR3 is TGCGCCAGCAGCCAAGGTCTTCTAGGACTTGGCACAGATACGCAGTATTTT. Translation: CASSQGLLGLGTDTQYF.

Only one count was recorded for this clone. The gene calls are TRBV30 and TRBJ2-3; D unclear. Germline loops: CDR1 GTSNPN, CDR2 SVGIG (reference sequence). CDR3 length: 13 residues. Trimming took off 3 bases at V and 0 bases at J, with 7 bases between the two ends. The CDR3 loop is CAWRATSTDTQYF. The CDR3, as DNA: TGTGCCTGGAGAGCGACTAGCACAGATACGCAGTATTTT.

This CDR3 is CASSLGGPHGELFF. CDR3 DNA sequence: TGTGCCAGCAGCCTGGGGGGCCCCCACGGGGAGCTGTTTTTT. The rearrangement uses TRBV5-8 and TRBJ2-2, with D perhaps matching TRBD1 or TRBD2 (6 bases each). This CDR3 is built from 14 residues. Per the germline V gene, CDR1 is SGHTS and CDR2 is YDEGEE. V gave up 4 bases and J gave up 7 bases, with 14 bases separating them.